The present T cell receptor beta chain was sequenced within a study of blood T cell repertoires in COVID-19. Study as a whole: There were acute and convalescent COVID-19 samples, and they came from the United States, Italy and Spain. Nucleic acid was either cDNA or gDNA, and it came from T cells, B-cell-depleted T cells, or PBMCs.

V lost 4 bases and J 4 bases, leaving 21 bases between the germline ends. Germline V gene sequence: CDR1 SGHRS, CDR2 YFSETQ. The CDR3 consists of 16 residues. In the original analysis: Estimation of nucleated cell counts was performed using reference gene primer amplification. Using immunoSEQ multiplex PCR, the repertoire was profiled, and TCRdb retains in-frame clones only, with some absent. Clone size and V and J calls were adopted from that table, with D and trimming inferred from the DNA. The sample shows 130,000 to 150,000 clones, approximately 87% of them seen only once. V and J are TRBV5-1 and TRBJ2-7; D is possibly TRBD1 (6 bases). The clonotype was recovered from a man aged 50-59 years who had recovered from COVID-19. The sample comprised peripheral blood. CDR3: CASSPLTGSAGYEQYF. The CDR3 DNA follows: TGCGCCAGCAGCCCATTGACAGGATCCGCAGGATACGAGCAGTACTTC.